Following are 20 T cell receptor beta chains from one sample sequenced in a study of blood T cell repertoires in COVID-19. Sequencing used immunoSEQ multiplex PCR; TCRdb keeps in-frame clones, though not all of them. In the table there are fewer than 250,000 clones, roughly nine tenths of which are singletons. Source material: peripheral blood. The receptors come from a woman aged 45 to 65 with acute or convalescent COVID-19.

The CDR3 bases are TGTGCCAGCGGGTATAGCGGGCAAGAGACCCAGTACTTC. This translates into CASGYSGQETQYF. V and J are TRBV3-1 (or the pseudogene TRBV3-2) and TRBJ2-5, with 7 bases matching TRBD2. This CDR3 has 13 amino acids. Germline assignment: CDR1 LGHDT and CDR2 YNNKEL (reference sequence). V shed 8 bases and J 2 bases; nucleotides not matched to a gene: 5.

The V gene is TRBV9, the J gene TRBJ1-3; D might be TRBD1 (5 bases). Trimming stripped 0 bases from V and 4 bases from J, with 11 bases between. The CDR3 covers 15 residues. Germline values: CDR1 SGDLS, CDR2 YYNGEE. The CDR3 here is CASSVVAGFGNTIYF. In nucleotides, the CDR3 is TGTGCCAGCAGCGTAGTAGCAGGGTTCGGAAACACCATATATTTT.

The CDR3 loop is CASRRTSEETQYF. For the CDR3, the DNA is TGTGCCAGCCGAAGGACTAGCGAAGAGACCCAGTACTTC. The chain links TRBV6-5 to TRBJ2-5; 9 bases map to TRBD2. The CDR3 is 13 residues long. The V segment lost 8 bases and the J segment 3 bases; nucleotides outside the gene matches: 4. Germline CDR1 MNHEY, CDR2 SVGAGI.

This chain links TRBV7-2 with TRBJ2-2; D gene uncertain. The CDR3 consists of 15 residues. CDR1 SGHTA and CDR2 FQGNSA come from the germline V gene. V shed 1 base and J shed 1 base, with 7 bases lying between them. This CDR3 is CASSLDRGNTGELFF. CDR3 bases: TGTGCCAGCAGCTTAGATCGCGGGAACACCGGGGAGCTGTTTTTT.

In its sample, this clone was seen once. Compared with germline, one end of the junction differs, possibly owing to a read error. The V and J genes are TRBV9 and TRBJ1-2; D remains ambiguous. From germline, CDR1 is SGDLS and CDR2 YYNGEE. CDR3 size: 13 residues. CDR3 residues: CASSGSYNYGYTF. For the CDR3, the DNA is TGTGCCAGCAGCGGGTCGTATAACTACGGCTACACCTTC.

As for this clone: Other DNA sequences in this sample translate to the same CDR3. This CDR3 reads CASSSQGYEQYF. The CDR3 DNA is TGTGCCAGCAGCTCACAGGGTTACGAGCAGTACTTC. The J gene is TRBJ2-7, the V gene TRBV7-9; possible D gene TRBD1, 6 bases. The V gene lost 4 bases and the J gene lost 4 bases, with 8 bases spanning the gap. Per the germline V gene, CDR1 is SEHNR and CDR2 is FQNEAQ (reference sequence). CDR3 length: 12 residues. Using reference TRBV7-9 and TRBJ2-7 for the parts outside the CDR3, the full variable domain is DTGVSQNPRHKITKRGQNVTFRCDPISEHNRLYWYRQTLGQGPEFLTYFQNEAQLEKSRLLSDRFSAERPKGSFSTLEIQRTEQGDSAMYLCASSSQGYEQYFGPGTRLTVT.

The CDR3 spells CASSPFWGQSSYEQYF. The DNA for the CDR3 is TGTGCCAGCTCACCATTCTGGGGACAGAGCTCCTACGAGCAGTACTTC. V is TRBV18 and J is TRBJ2-7; the match to TRBD1 covers 7 bases. Germline V gives CDR1 KGHSH, CDR2 LQKENI. V gave up 2 bases and J gave up 0 bases; unmatched junction bases: 7. This CDR3 comprises 16 residues.

The chain joins TRBV7-2 to TRBJ2-5; perhaps TRBD2 as D (5 bases). In germline, CDR1 is SGHTA, CDR2 FQGNSA. V was trimmed by 2 bases and J by 5 bases, leaving 9 bases between them. The CDR3 length is 13 residues. CDR3 protein: CASSLRAGETQYF. The CDR3 nucleotides are TGTGCCAGCAGCTTAAGGGCGGGCGAGACCCAGTACTTC.

V gene TRBV19 combines with J gene TRBJ2-2; 7 bases map to TRBD2. The V segment lost 10 bases and the J segment 2 bases; nucleotides outside the gene matches: 10. Germline CDR1 LNHDA, CDR2 SQIVND (reference sequence). The CDR3 consists of 15 residues. CDR3 sequence reads: CATNRAGDNTGELFF. The DNA for the CDR3 is TGTGCCACCAACCGGGCGGGGGATAACACCGGGGAGCTGTTTTTT. Complete variable domain (other parts from reference TRBV19 and TRBJ2-2): DGGITQSPKYLFRKEGQNVTLSCEQNLNHDAMYWYRQDPGQGLRLIYYSQIVNDFQKGDIAEGYSVSREKKESFPLTVTSAQKNPTAFYLCATNRAGDNTGELFFGEGSRLTVL.

This clone was observed once. V and J are TRBV11-2 and TRBJ1-4; D remains unclear. Trimming removed 1 base at V and 8 bases at J, with 11 bases between. CDR1 and CDR2 from the germline V gene are SGHAT and FQNNGV. This CDR3 comprises 14 residues. CDR3: CASSLGASREKLFF. DNA of the CDR3: TGTGCCAGCAGCTTAGGAGCTAGCCGAGAAAAACTGTTTTTT.

The chain links TRBV18 to TRBJ2-1; 12 positions agree with TRBD2. Germline V CDR1 and CDR2: KGHSH, LQKENI. V lost 0 bases and J lost 0; bases outside the gene matches: 6. The CDR3 extends over 19 amino acids. The CDR3 sequence is CASSPPASGRASSYNEQFF. The CDR3 nucleotides read TGTGCCAGCTCACCACCGGCTAGCGGGAGGGCTAGCTCCTACAATGAGCAGTTCTTC.

The chain links TRBV18 to TRBJ2-1, with D possibly being TRBD1 (5 bases). CDR3 length: 15 amino acids. Trimming took off 3 bases at V and 0 bases at J, with 9 bases between the two ends. CDR1 and CDR2 from the germline V gene are KGHSH and LQKENI. The CDR3 reads CASSPRQSSYNEQFF. In nucleotides, the CDR3 is TGTGCCAGCTCACCGAGACAGAGCTCCTACAATGAGCAGTTCTTC.

The chain employs TRBV6-5 and TRBJ1-5; D is unclear. The CDR3 length is 13 residues. V lost 7 bases, J lost 6 bases, and 13 bases lay in between. Per the germline V gene, CDR1 is MNHEY and CDR2 is SVGAGI. CDR3 amino acids: CASILSQAQPQHF. The DNA for the CDR3 is TGTGCCAGCATTTTGTCCCAGGCTCAGCCCCAGCATTTT.

The chain has TRBV5-1 and TRBJ2-3; 7 bases match TRBD2. There are 15 residues in the CDR3. Germline loops: CDR1 SGHRS, CDR2 YFSETQ. Trimming removed 0 bases from V and 1 base from J; junction bases left unmatched: 2. This CDR3 is CASSLVLAGTDTQYF. CDR3 in DNA: TGCGCCAGCAGCTTGGTGCTAGCGGGCACAGATACGCAGTATTTT.

The chain employs TRBV7-2 and TRBJ1-2, with a possible D match to TRBD1 (5 bases). The CDR3 has 14 amino acids. Per germline, CDR1 SGHTA and CDR2 FQGNSA. V was pared by 4 bases and J by 6 bases, with 15 bases between. CDR3 loop: CASSSRAGVDGYTF. Here the CDR3 DNA reads TGTGCCAGCAGCTCCCGTGCGGGGGTCGATGGCTACACCTTC.

J is TRBJ2-1 and V is TRBV11-2, with D perhaps TRBD2 (7 bases). Trimming took 5 bases from V and 6 from J, leaving 20 bases between them. Germline loops: CDR1 SGHAT, CDR2 FQNNGV. The CDR3 covers 16 residues. In DNA form, the CDR3 reads TGTGCCAGCAGCCTGACGGGGGCGGGAGTGGGCAATGAGCAGTTCTTC. This translates into CASSLTGAGVGNEQFF.

This clone was observed once. This chain joins TRBV15 and TRBJ2-3, with D unresolved. The CDR3 has 15 residues. V dropped 0 bases and J dropped 5 bases, with 12 bases sitting between them. CDR1 LNHNV and CDR2 YYDKDF come from the germline V gene (reference sequence). Written as DNA, the CDR3 is TGTGCCACCAGCAGAGACAGTGTTGGGCGAGATACGCAGTATTTT. It yields the protein CATSRDSVGRDTQYF.

The chain is built from TRBV5-1 and TRBJ2-3, with TRBD1 matching 7 bases. The CDR3 has 14 residues. CDR1 and CDR2 (germline): SGHRS, YFSETQ. The J segment lost 1 base and the V segment lost 1 base, leaving 0 bases of the junction unmatched. In DNA, the CDR3 is TGCGCCAGCAGCTTGCAGGGGGGCACAGATACGCAGTATTTT. Translated, it gives CASSLQGGTDTQYF.

V is TRBV5-1 and J is TRBJ2-7, with 9 bases identical to TRBD2. With 4 bases clipped from V and 6 bases from J, the junction kept 2 bases outside the gene matches. The CDR3 sequence is 12 residues long. Germline lookup yields CDR1 SGHRS and CDR2 YFSETQ. The CDR3, as DNA: TGCGCCAGCAGCATTAGCGGGGGCGAGCAGTACTTC. This gives the protein CASSISGGEQYF.

The chain is built from TRBV5-1 and TRBJ2-7; 8 positions agree with TRBD1. The CDR3 has 14 residues. The junction had 5 bases not matched to a gene; V was cut back by 4 bases and J by 2 bases. Germline CDR1 is SGHRS and CDR2 is YFSETQ. Here the CDR3 DNA reads TGCGCCAGCAGCGGGACAGGTCCAACCTACGAGCAGTACTTC. It is translated as CASSGTGPTYEQYF.